These 10 T cell receptor beta chains share one sample of origin, sequenced in a study of blood T cell repertoires in COVID-19. Method: immunoSEQ multiplex PCR; TCRdb's copy keeps in-frame clones and lacks some. Here the sample spans 60,000 to 90,000 clones, approximately 79% being singletons. The sample consisted of peripheral blood. All receptors derive from a human donor with acute or convalescent COVID-19. The donor label of this sample is uncertain.

CDR3 residues: CASGTVRDSSRDTQYF. The CDR3 region has the DNA TGTGCCAGCGGCACAGTCCGGGACAGCAGTAGAGATACGCAGTATTTT. The genes are TRBV7-9 and TRBJ2-3; 7 bases align to TRBD1. In germline, CDR1 is SEHNR, CDR2 FQNEAQ (reference sequence). V dropped 8 bases and J dropped 5; count of bases not matched to a gene: 16. The CDR3 runs to 16 residues. The variable domain in full, with the rest retrieved from reference TRBV7-9 and TRBJ2-3, is DTGVSQNPRHKITKRGQNVTFRCDPISEHNRLYWYRQTLGQGPEFLTYFQNEAQLEKSRLLSDRFSAERPKGSFSTLEIQRTEQGDSAMYLCASGTVRDSSRDTQYFGPGTRLTVL.

In this sample, this clone is medium-sized. V gene TRBV27 combines with J gene TRBJ2-4; 9 nucleotides agree with TRBD1. Germline assignment: CDR1 MNHEY and CDR2 SMNVEV (reference sequence). CDR3 size: 16 residues. V was pared by 3 bases and J by 1 base, with 4 bases of the junction left unmatched. CDR3 amino acids: CASSLGTGLAKNIQYF. For the CDR3, the DNA is TGTGCCAGCAGTTTGGGGACAGGGTTGGCCAAAAACATTCAGTACTTC.

V is TRBV4-3 and J is TRBJ2-3; 9 bases fit TRBD2. CDR1 is LGHNA and CDR2 is YSLEER in the germline V gene. There are 15 residues in the CDR3. V shed 0 bases and J 4 bases; nucleotides not matched to a gene: 2. CDR3 nucleotide sequence: TGCGCCAGCAGCCAAGATAGCGGGAGCGCAGATACGCAGTATTTT. Its translation is CASSQDSGSADTQYF.

Comments on this clone: The sample has other DNA sequences that encode this CDR3 too. This chain links TRBV3-1 (or the pseudogene TRBV3-2) with TRBJ1-5, with a weak D call TRBD1 (6 bases). The CDR3 consists of 15 residues. CDR1 is LGHDT and CDR2 is YNNKEL in the germline V gene (reference sequence). Trimming cost V 0 bases and J 6 bases, with 12 bases left between them. Written as DNA, the CDR3 is TGTGCCAGCAGCCAAGAGGCTGGGGGCGGTCAGCCCCAGCATTTT. This codes for CASSQEAGGGQPQHF.

The rearrangement joins TRBV5-4 to TRBJ2-1; 9 nucleotides line up with TRBD2. The junction had 7 bases not matched to a gene; V was cut back by 2 bases and J by 7 bases. CDR1 and CDR2 (germline): SGHNT, YYREEE (reference sequence). The CDR3 consists of 15 residues. This CDR3 reads CASSFGGGVRNEQFF. The CDR3 region has the DNA TGTGCCAGCAGCTTCGGCGGGGGGGTCCGAAATGAGCAGTTCTTC.

The chain uses TRBV11-2 and TRBJ2-2; possibly TRBD2 for D (5 bases). Germline V gene lookup returns CDR1 SGHAT and CDR2 FQNNGV. V was trimmed by 1 base and J by 4 bases, leaving 10 bases between them. There are 15 residues in the CDR3. The CDR3 loop reads CASSLVSRGTGELFF. DNA of the CDR3: TGTGCCAGCAGCTTAGTCTCACGGGGCACCGGGGAGCTGTTTTTT. The full variable domain, in which reference TRBV11-2 and TRBJ2-2 provide the parts outside the CDR3, is EAGVAQSPRYKIIEKRQSVAFWCNPISGHATLYWYQQILGQGPKLLIQFQNNGVVDDSQLPKDRFSAERLKGVDSTLKIQPAKLEDSAVYLCASSLVSRGTGELFFGEGSRLTVL.

As DNA, the CDR3 is TGTGCCAGCAGTCAGATTAGCACAGGTACAGATACGCAGTATTTT. This encodes CASSQISTGTDTQYF. J is TRBJ2-3 and V is TRBV27; tentatively, D is TRBD1 (5 bases). The germline V and J ends were trimmed by 5 bases and 3 bases, with 15 bases remaining between them. The V gene's germline CDR1 is MNHEY and CDR2 SMNVEV (reference sequence). The CDR3 covers 15 residues.

This chain uses TRBV29-1 with TRBJ2-1; the D gene is possibly TRBD2 (6 bases). The CDR3 length is 10 residues. Trimming removed 7 bases at V and 8 bases at J, with 9 bases between. Germline lookup yields CDR1 SQVTM and CDR2 ANQGSEA. DNA for the CDR3: TGCAGCGGGGGACTGGATGAGCAGTTCTTC. Its protein product is CSGGLDEQFF.

This rearrangement joins TRBV6-5 to TRBJ2-1; 8 bases are shared with TRBD1. The CDR3 extends over 14 amino acids. J lost 6 bases, V lost 2 bases, and 3 bases had no gene match. Per the germline V gene, CDR1 is MNHEY and CDR2 is SVGAGI. CDR3 residues: CASSYRQGANEQFF. The CDR3 region has the DNA TGTGCCAGCAGTTACAGGCAGGGGGCCAATGAGCAGTTCTTC.

The chain combines TRBV19 with TRBJ2-1; D possibly corresponds to TRBD2 (6 bases). With 6 bases removed from V and 8 bases from J, the gap between germline ends came to 20 bases. CDR1 is LNHDA and CDR2 is SQIVND in the germline V gene (reference sequence). The CDR3 runs 15 residues. CDR3 sequence: CASRLTGLLVHEQFF. As DNA, the CDR3 is TGTGCCAGTAGGCTAACGGGACTCCTCGTGCATGAGCAGTTCTTC.